Included here is one TCR beta chain sequence, with context. Its target is not known. Libraries were UMI-labeled 5' RACE TRB cDNA. Each CDR3 protein gets one entry in TCRdb, which reprocessed the 5' RACE reads and gives no DNA. This repertoire includes 150,000 or so distinct CDR3 sequences. Naive CD8+ T cells had a CD45RO-CCR7+CD27+CD95- phenotype. The sample is drawn from a study of CXCR3-negative and CXCR3-positive naive CD8 T cells. Whole-study context: TRB reads totalled about 150 million, about 1.5 +/- 0.3 million per library. Study-level findings and limits: With respect to TRBV-TRBJ usage, naive CXCR3-negative and CXCR3-positive cells were similar; memory differed. Between one naive subset and the other, surface CD5 was comparable, and TCR strength was inferred from TRB CDR3 properties. TRB CDR3 hydrophobicity was greater in CXCR3-positive naive cells than in CXCR3-negative naive cells.

The CDR3 consists of 14 residues. Germline CDR1 is MGHRA and CDR2 is YSYEKL. Sequencing input: naive CXCR3+ CD8+ T cells from blood. Subset in this sample: CD45RO-CCR7+CD27+CD95- naive CD8+ T cells expressing CXCR3 (TNR3+). The chain couples TRBV4-1 to TRBJ2-1; lacking DNA, the TRBD1 call made by TCRdb goes unchecked. The sequence derives from a human donor in good health. Some clones in this sample may be carry-over from other donors' samples. This CDR3 reads CASSQEGAAVEQFF.